This passage covers 9 T cell receptor beta chains from one sample sequenced in a study of PD-L1 blockade in urothelial cancer. The time point is: peripheral blood 6 weeks after treatment start. Clones were sequenced by immunoSEQ multiplex PCR, and TCRdb holds only the in-frame ones, with some missing. The sample includes some 110,000 clones, approximately 90% of them seen just once. The source material was PBMCs, sampled around atezolizumab (anti-PD-L1) treatment. These receptors were collected from a man aged 60 to 75 with urothelial cancer.

The J gene is TRBJ1-5, the V gene TRBV28; the D gene is possibly TRBD1 (5 bases). The V and J ends lost 2 bases and 6 bases respectively, with 5 bases between them. Germline V gene sequence: CDR1 MDHEN, CDR2 SYDVKM. This CDR3 spans 12 amino acids. The DNA for the CDR3 is TGTGCCAGCAGTTTACAGGGTCAGCCCCAGCATTTT. Translation: CASSLQGQPQHF.

The DNA of the CDR3 is TGTGCCAGCAGTCCCGGGACAGGCTCCTACGAGCAGTACTTC. It encodes CASSPGTGSYEQYF. The chain uses TRBV11-2 and TRBJ2-7; 8 positions match TRBD1. CDR1 and CDR2 from the germline V gene are SGHAT and FQNNGV. Trimming at V came to 6 bases and at J to 0 bases, leaving 4 bases not matched to a gene. The CDR3 is made up of 14 amino acids. The full variable domain, rest sourced from reference TRBV11-2 and TRBJ2-7, is EAGVAQSPRYKIIEKRQSVAFWCNPISGHATLYWYQQILGQGPKLLIQFQNNGVVDDSQLPKDRFSAERLKGVDSTLKIQPAKLEDSAVYLCASSPGTGSYEQYFGPGTRLTVT.

The V call is TRBV7-2, the J call TRBJ2-4; 9 nucleotides agree with TRBD1. Trimming took 7 bases from V and 6 from J; bases not matched to a gene: 10. The CDR3 is 15 residues long. Germline CDR1 is SGHTA and CDR2 is FQGNSA. In DNA form, the CDR3 reads TGTGCCAGCACCGGGGACAGGGAGGGGGTAAACATTCAGTACTTC. Translating it yields CASTGDREGVNIQYF.

This clone was seen a handful of times. The rearrangement uses TRBV18 and TRBJ1-5; perhaps TRBD1 as D (5 bases). Germline-derived CDR1 and CDR2 are KGHSH and LQKENI. The length of the CDR3 is 13 residues. V gave up 5 bases and J gave up 4 bases, with 9 bases separating them. The CDR3 nucleotides are TGTGCCAGCTCAGGGGCATGGAATCAGCCCCAGCATTTT. Translated: CASSGAWNQPQHF.

The chain combines TRBV18 with TRBJ2-2, with D maybe TRBD1 (6 bases). Germline-derived CDR1 and CDR2 are KGHSH and LQKENI. Trimming took off 0 bases at V and 4 bases at J, with 15 bases between the two ends. This CDR3 region has 17 residues. The CDR3 sequence: CASSPPGGQRLTGELFF. The CDR3 coding sequence is TGTGCCAGCTCACCACCGGGCGGACAGCGCCTCACCGGGGAGCTGTTTTTT.

This clone was counted only a few times. The chain recombines TRBV30 with TRBJ1-1; the D gene is possibly TRBD1 (5 bases). V was pared by 2 bases and J by 6 bases, with 13 bases between. The CDR3 contains 13 residues. CDR1 and CDR2 (germline): GTSNPN, SVGIG (reference sequence). The CDR3 here is CAWSSGMGAEAFF. CDR3 DNA: TGTGCCTGGAGTTCAGGGATGGGCGCTGAAGCTTTCTTT.

The chain is built from TRBV15 and TRBJ1-4, with 7 bases that match TRBD1. The junction had 10 bases not matched to a gene; V was cut back by 4 bases and J by 8 bases. The CDR3 covers 15 residues. Per germline, CDR1 LNHNV and CDR2 YYDKDF (reference sequence). The CDR3 region has the DNA TGTGCCACCAGCAACGACAGGGAACAAGACGAAAAACTGTTTTTT. Protein product: CATSNDREQDEKLFF.

This chain connects TRBV4-1 to TRBJ2-1; TRBD2 aligns across 7 bases. The V gene end was trimmed by 0 bases and the J gene end by 0 bases; junction bases not matched to a gene: 5. The CDR3 is made up of 17 amino acids. Germline V gene sequence: CDR1 MGHRA, CDR2 YSYEKL. The CDR3 nucleotides are TGCGCCAGCAGCCAAGAACCCCTAGCGGTCTCCTACAATGAGCAGTTCTTC. Translation gives CASSQEPLAVSYNEQFF.

There are a few counts of this clone. V and J are TRBV10-1 and TRBJ2-7, with unresolved D. CDR3 length: 16 residues. Germline CDR1 WNHNN, CDR2 SYGVQD (reference sequence). The ends were cut back, 3 bases at V and 0 bases at J, with 15 bases in the middle. This CDR3 is CASSDRQATFSYEQYF. As DNA, the CDR3 is TGCGCCAGCAGTGACCGACAAGCTACCTTCTCCTACGAGCAGTACTTC.